The 6 T cell receptor beta chains in this list originate from one sample, sequenced in a study of blood T cell repertoires in COVID-19. Generated by immunoSEQ multiplex PCR, the TCRdb table keeps only in-frame clones and is missing some. The sample holds over 100,000 clones, 60% to 85% seen once. Sample: peripheral blood. The receptors come from a human donor in a cohort sampled during active or convalescent COVID-19.

The chain has TRBV19 and TRBJ2-1, with 9 bases matching TRBD1. Germline V lookup: CDR1 LNHDA, CDR2 SQIVND (reference sequence). This CDR3 is built from 13 residues. V was pared by 8 bases and J by 3 bases, with 2 bases of the junction left unmatched. Written as DNA, the CDR3 is TGTGCCAGTCAGGACAGGGGCTACAATGAGCAGTTCTTC. Translated, it gives CASQDRGYNEQFF.

V gene TRBV19 combines with J gene TRBJ2-5; 7 bases line up with TRBD1. This CDR3 contains 13 residues. V shed 8 bases, J shed 5 bases, and the junction held 8 bases outside the gene matches. CDR1 is LNHDA and CDR2 is SQIVND in the germline V gene (reference sequence). The CDR3 DNA is TGTGCCAGTCCCCACAGGGGCCGGGAGACCCAGTACTTC. It encodes CASPHRGRETQYF.

This rearrangement joins TRBV6-2 or TRBV6-3 to TRBJ1-1; 9 bases agree with TRBD1. Germline V gives CDR1 MNHEY, CDR2 SVGEGT. The CDR3 totals 14 residues. With V trimmed by 5 bases and J by 10 bases, 11 bases remained unmatched. CDR3 amino acids: CASSNPGQGVRAFF. The DNA for the CDR3 is TGTGCCAGCAGTAATCCGGGACAGGGAGTTAGAGCTTTCTTT.

This chain uses TRBV18 with TRBJ1-5; TRBD1 agrees at 8 bases. CDR1 KGHSH and CDR2 LQKENI come from the germline V gene. CDR3 length equals 16 residues. V lost 4 bases and J lost 0; bases outside the gene matches: 5. The CDR3 DNA is TGTGCCAGCTCACTTACAGGGGGTGGTAGCAATCAGCCCCAGCATTTT. This encodes CASSLTGGGSNQPQHF.

J is TRBJ2-2 and V is TRBV10-2, with 7 bases fitting TRBD1. This CDR3 spans 15 amino acids. Germline CDR1 and CDR2: WSHSY and SAAADI. V was pared by 7 bases and J by 0 bases, with 5 bases of the junction left unmatched. CDR3 in amino acids: CASKSGQTNTGELFF. The CDR3 DNA follows: TGCGCCAGCAAGTCGGGACAGACGAACACCGGGGAGCTGTTTTTT.

The rearrangement uses TRBV14 and TRBJ2-4; 9 bases map to TRBD2. Germline V gives CDR1 SGHDN, CDR2 FVKESK. This CDR3 is 15 amino acids long. With V trimmed by 2 bases and J by 4 bases, 3 bases remained unmatched. CDR3 in DNA: TGTGCCAGCAGCCAACAAGCGGGGGGAAAAAACATTCAGTACTTC. It encodes CASSQQAGGKNIQYF.